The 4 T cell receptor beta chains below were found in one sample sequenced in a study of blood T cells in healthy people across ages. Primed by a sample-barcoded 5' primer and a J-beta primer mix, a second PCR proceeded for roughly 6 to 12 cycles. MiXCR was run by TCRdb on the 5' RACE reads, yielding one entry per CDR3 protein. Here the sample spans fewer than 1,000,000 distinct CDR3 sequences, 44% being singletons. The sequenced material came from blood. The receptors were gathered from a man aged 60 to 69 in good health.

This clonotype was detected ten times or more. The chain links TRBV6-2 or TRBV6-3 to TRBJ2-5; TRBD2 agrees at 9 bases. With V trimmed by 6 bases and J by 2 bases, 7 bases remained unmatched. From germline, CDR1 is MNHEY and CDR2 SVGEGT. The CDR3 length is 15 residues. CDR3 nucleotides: TGTGCCAGCAGGTCTAGCGGGGCAACTCAAGAGACCCAGTACTTC. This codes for CASRSSGATQETQYF.

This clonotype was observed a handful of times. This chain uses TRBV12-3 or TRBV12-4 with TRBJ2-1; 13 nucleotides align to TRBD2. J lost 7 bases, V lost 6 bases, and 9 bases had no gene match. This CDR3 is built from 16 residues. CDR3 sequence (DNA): TGTGCCAGCAGCCCACTAGCGGGGGGGCCTTTGAATGAGCAGTTCTTC. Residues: CASSPLAGGPLNEQFF.

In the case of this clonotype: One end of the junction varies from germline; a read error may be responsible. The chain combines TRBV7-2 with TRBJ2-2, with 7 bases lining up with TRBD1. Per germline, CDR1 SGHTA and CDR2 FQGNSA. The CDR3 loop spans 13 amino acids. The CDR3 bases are TGTGCCAGCAGCCAGGGACAGACCGAGGAGCTGTTTTTT. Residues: CASSQGQTEELFF.

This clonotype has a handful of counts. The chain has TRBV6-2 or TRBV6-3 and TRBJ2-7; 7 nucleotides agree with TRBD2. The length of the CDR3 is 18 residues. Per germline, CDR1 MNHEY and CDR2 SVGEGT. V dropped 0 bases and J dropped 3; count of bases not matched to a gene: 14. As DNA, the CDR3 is TGTGCCAGCAGTTACTCGGATTCCTGGGACTACAACTACTACGAGCAGTACTTC. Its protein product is CASSYSDSWDYNYYEQYF.